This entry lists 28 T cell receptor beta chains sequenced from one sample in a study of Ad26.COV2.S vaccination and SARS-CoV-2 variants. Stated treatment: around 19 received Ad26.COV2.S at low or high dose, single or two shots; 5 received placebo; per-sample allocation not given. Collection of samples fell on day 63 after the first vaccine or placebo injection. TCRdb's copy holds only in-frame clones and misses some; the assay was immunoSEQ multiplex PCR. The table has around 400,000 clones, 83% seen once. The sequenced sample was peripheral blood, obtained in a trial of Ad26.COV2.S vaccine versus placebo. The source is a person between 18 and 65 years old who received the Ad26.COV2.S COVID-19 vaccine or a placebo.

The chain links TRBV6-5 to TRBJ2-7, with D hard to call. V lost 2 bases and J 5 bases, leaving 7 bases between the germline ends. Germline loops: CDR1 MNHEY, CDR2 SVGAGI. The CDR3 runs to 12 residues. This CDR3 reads CASSYKGNEQYF. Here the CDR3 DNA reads TGTGCCAGCAGTTACAAGGGCAACGAGCAGTACTTC.

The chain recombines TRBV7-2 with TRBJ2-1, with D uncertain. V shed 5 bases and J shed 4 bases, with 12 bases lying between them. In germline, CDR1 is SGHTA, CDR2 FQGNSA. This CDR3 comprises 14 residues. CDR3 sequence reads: CASSPHTRYNEQFF. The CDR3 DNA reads TGTGCCAGCAGCCCCCACACGAGATACAATGAGCAGTTCTTC.

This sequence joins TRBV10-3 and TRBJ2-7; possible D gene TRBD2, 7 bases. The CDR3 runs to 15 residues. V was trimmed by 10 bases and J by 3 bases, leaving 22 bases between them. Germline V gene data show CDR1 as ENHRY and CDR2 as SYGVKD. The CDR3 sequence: CATQGGDGGHYEQYF. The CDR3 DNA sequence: TGTGCCACCCAGGGAGGGGACGGGGGGCACTACGAGCAGTACTTC.

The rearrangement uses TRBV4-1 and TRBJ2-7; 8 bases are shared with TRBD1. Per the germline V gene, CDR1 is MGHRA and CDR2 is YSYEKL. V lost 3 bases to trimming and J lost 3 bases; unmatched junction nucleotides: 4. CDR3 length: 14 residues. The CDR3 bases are TGCGCCAGCAGCCAGAACGGACAGGGCTACGAGCAGTACTTC. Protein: CASSQNGQGYEQYF.

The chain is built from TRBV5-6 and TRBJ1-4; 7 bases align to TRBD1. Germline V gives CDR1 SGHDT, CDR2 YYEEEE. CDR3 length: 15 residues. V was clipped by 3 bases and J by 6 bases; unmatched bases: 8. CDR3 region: CASSSTGTADEKLFF. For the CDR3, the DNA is TGTGCCAGCAGCTCCACCGGGACAGCCGATGAAAAACTGTTTTTT.

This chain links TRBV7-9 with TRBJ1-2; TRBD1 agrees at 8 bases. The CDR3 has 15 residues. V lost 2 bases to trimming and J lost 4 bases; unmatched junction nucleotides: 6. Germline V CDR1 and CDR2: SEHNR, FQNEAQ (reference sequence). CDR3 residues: CASSLSETGAYGYTF. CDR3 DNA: TGTGCCAGCAGCTTATCAGAGACAGGGGCCTATGGCTACACCTTC.

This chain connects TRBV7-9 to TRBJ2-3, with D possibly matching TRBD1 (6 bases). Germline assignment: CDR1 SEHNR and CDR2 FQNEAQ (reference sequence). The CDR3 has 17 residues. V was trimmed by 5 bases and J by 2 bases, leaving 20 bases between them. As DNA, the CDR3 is TGTGCCAGCAGCCTATTCCCTCCAGGGGTCGACACAGATACGCAGTATTTT. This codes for CASSLFPPGVDTDTQYF.

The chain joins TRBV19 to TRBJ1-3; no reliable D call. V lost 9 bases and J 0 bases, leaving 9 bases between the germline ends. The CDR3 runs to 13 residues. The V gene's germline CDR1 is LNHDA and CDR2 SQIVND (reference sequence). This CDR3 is CASDHNSGNTIYF. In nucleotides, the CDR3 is TGTGCCAGCGACCATAACTCTGGAAACACCATATATTTT.

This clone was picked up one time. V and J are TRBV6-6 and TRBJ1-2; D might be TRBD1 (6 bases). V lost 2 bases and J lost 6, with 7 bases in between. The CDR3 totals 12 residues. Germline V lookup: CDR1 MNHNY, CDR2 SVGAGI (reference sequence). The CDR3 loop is CASSYEGDGYTF. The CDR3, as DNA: TGTGCCAGCAGTTACGAGGGGGATGGCTACACCTTC.

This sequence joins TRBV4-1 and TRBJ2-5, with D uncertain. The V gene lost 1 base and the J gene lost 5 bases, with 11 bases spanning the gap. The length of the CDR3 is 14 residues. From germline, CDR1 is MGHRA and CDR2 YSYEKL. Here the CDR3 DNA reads TGCGCCAGCAGCCAAGTCGGGTTAACGGAGACCCAGTACTTC. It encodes CASSQVGLTETQYF.

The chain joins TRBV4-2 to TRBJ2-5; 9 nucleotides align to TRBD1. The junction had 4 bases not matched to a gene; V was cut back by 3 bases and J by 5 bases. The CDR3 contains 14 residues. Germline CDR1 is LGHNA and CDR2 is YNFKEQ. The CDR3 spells CASSQTGQGETQYF. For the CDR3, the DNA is TGTGCCAGCAGCCAGACGGGACAGGGTGAGACCCAGTACTTC.

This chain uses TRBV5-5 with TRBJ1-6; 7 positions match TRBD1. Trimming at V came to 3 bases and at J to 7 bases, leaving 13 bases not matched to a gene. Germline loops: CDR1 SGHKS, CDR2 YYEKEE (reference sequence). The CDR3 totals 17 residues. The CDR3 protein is CASSSPMRQGVNSPLHF. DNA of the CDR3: TGTGCCAGCAGCTCGCCTATGCGACAGGGAGTAAATTCACCCCTCCACTTT.

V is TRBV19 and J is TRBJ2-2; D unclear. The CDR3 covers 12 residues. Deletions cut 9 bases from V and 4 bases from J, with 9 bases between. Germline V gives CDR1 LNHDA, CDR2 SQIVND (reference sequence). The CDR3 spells CASRDLTGELFF. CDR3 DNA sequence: TGTGCCAGCCGTGACCTCACCGGGGAGCTGTTTTTT.

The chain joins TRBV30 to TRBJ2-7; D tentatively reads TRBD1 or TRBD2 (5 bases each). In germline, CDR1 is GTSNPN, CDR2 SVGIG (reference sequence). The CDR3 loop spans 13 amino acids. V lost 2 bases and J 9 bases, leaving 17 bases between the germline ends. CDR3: CAWSTSRDLPQYF. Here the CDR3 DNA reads TGTGCCTGGAGTACCTCTCGGGACCTTCCGCAGTACTTC. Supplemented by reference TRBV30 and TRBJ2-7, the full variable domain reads SQTIHQWPATLVQPVGSPLSLECTVEGTSNPNLYWYRQAAGRGLQLLFYSVGIGQISSEVPQNLSASRPQDRQFILSSKKLLLSDSGFYLCAWSTSRDLPQYFGPGTRLTVT.

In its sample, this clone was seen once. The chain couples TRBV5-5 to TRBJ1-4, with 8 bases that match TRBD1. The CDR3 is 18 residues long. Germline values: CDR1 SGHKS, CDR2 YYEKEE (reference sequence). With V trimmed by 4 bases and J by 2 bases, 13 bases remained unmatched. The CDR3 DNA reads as TGTGCCAGCAGCCTCGGCTCAGGGGGCCGGGCGACTAATGAAAAACTGTTTTTT. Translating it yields CASSLGSGGRATNEKLFF. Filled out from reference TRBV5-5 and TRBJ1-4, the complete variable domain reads DAGVTQSPTHLIKTRGQQVTLRCSPISGHKSVSWYQQVLGQGPQFIFQYYEKEERGRGNFPDRFSARQFPNYSSELNVNALLLGDSALYLCASSLGSGGRATNEKLFFGSGTQLSVL.

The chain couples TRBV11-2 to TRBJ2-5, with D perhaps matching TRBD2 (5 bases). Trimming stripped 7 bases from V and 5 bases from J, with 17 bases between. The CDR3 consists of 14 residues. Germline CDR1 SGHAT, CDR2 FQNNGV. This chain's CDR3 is CASMGSSRRETQYF. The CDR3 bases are TGTGCCAGCATGGGCTCGTCCAGGAGGGAGACCCAGTACTTC. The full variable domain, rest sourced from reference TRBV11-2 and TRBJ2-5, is EAGVAQSPRYKIIEKRQSVAFWCNPISGHATLYWYQQILGQGPKLLIQFQNNGVVDDSQLPKDRFSAERLKGVDSTLKIQPAKLEDSAVYLCASMGSSRRETQYFGPGTRLLVL.

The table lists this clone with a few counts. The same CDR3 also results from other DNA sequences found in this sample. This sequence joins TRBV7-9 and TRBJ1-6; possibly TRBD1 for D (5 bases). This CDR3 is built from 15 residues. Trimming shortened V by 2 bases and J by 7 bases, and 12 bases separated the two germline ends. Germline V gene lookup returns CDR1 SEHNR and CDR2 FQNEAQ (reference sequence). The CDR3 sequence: CASSLRGLGNSPLHF. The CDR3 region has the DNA TGTGCCAGCAGCTTAAGGGGCTTGGGAAATTCACCCCTCCACTTT. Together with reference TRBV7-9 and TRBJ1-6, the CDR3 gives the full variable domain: DTGVSQNPRHKITKRGQNVTFRCDPISEHNRLYWYRQTLGQGPEFLTYFQNEAQLEKSRLLSDRFSAERPKGSFSTLEIQRTEQGDSAMYLCASSLRGLGNSPLHFGNGTRLTVT.

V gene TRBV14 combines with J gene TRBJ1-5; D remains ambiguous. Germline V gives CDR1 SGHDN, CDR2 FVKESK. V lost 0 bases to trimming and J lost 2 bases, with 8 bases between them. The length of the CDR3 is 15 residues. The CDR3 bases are TGTGCCAGCAGCCAAGACAGGTCGGGCAATCAGCCCCAGCATTTT. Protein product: CASSQDRSGNQPQHF.

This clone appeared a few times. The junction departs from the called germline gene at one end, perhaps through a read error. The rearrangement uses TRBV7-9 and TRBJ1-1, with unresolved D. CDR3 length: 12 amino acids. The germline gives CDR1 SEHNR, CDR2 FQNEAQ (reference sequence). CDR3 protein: CASSLAETEAFF. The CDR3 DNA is TGTGCCAGCAGCCTAGCGGAGACTGAAGCTTTCTTT.

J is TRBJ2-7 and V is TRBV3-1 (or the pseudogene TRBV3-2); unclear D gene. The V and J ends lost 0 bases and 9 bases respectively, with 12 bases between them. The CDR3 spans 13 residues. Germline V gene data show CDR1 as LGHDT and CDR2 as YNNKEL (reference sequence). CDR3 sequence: CASSQDPGVVQYF. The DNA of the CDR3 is TGTGCCAGCAGCCAAGATCCTGGGGTGGTGCAGTACTTC.

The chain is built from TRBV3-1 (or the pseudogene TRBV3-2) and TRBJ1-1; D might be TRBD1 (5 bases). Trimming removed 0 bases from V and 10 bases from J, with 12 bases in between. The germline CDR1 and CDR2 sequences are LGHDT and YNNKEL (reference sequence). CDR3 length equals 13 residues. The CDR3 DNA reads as TGTGCCAGCAGCCAAGACCAGAAGAGGGGAGCTTTCTTT. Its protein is CASSQDQKRGAFF.

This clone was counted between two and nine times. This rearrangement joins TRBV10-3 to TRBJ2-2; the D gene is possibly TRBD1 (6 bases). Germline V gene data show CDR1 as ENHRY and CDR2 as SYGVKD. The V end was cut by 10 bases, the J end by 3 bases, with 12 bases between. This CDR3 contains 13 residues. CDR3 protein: CASRTAYTGELFF. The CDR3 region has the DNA TGTGCCAGCCGGACAGCCTACACCGGGGAGCTGTTTTTT.

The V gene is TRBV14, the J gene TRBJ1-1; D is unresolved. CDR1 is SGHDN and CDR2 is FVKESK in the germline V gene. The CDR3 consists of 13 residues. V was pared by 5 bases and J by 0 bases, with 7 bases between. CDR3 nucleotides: TGTGCCAGCAGCGTCGGGATGAACACTGAAGCTTTCTTT. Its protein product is CASSVGMNTEAFF.

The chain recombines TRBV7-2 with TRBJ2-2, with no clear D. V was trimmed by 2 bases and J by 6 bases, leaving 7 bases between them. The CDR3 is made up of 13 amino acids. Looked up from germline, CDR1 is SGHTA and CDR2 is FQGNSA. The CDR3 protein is CASSLRSPGELFF. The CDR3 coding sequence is TGTGCCAGCAGCTTACGGAGTCCCGGGGAGCTGTTTTTT.

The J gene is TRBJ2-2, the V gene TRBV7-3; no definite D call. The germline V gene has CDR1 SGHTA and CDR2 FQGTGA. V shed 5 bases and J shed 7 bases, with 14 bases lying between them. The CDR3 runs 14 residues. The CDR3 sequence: CASSLPEAGGELFF. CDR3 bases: TGTGCCAGCAGCCTCCCCGAGGCCGGCGGGGAGCTGTTTTTT.

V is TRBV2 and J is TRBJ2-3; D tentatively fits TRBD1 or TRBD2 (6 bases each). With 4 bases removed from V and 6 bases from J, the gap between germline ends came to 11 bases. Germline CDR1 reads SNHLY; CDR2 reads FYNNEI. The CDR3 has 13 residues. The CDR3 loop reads CASSVGGADTQYF. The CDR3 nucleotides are TGTGCCAGCAGTGTGGGGGGCGCGGATACGCAGTATTTT. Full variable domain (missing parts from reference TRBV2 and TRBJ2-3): EPEVTQTPSHQVTQMGQEVILRCVPISNHLYFYWYRQILGQKVEFLVSFYNNEISEKSEIFDDQFSVERPDGSNFTLKIRSTKLEDSAMYFCASSVGGADTQYFGPGTRLTVL.

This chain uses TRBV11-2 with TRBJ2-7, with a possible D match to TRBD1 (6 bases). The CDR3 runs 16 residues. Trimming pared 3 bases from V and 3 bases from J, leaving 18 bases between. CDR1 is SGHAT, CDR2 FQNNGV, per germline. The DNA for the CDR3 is TGTGCCAGCAGCTTGGGGGACACCCGAAAAGTCTACGAGCAGTACTTC. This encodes CASSLGDTRKVYEQYF. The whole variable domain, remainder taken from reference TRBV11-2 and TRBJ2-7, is EAGVAQSPRYKIIEKRQSVAFWCNPISGHATLYWYQQILGQGPKLLIQFQNNGVVDDSQLPKDRFSAERLKGVDSTLKIQPAKLEDSAVYLCASSLGDTRKVYEQYFGPGTRLTVT.

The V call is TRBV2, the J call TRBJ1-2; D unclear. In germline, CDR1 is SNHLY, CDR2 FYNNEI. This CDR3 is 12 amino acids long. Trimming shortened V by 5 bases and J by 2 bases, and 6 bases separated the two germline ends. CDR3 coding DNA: TGTGCCAGCAGTCTATCCAACTATGGCTACACCTTC. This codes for CASSLSNYGYTF.